Listed here is a single T cell receptor (beta chain). Its antigen is not known. It is unclear where the CDR3 begins or ends on the DNA, so no DNA is shown, and the CDR3 is as TCRdb lists it. Patients included in sequencing had previously demonstrated CD8+CD57+ cell expansion by flow cytometry. From germline, CDR1 is SNHLY and CDR2 FYNNEI. The CDR3 is 17 residues long, ends included. The sample belongs to a study of CD8+CD57+ T cells in acquired aplastic anemia. Study information: Sorted CD4+ and CD8+ cells gave a mean 3.2 ug DNA, range about 0.17 to 27.4 ug.

Genomic DNA provided the template from which TCR beta VDJ and CDR3 profiles were obtained. One entry per CDR3 protein results from TCRdb running MiXCR on the reads. The sample records a few hundred thousand distinct CDR3 sequences, roughly 82% being singletons. The study, taken as a whole, reports: In common between the patients and the controls were some 29 CD8+ CDR3 sequences.

This TCR was recovered from a human donor with aplastic anemia. The sequencing sample was made of sorted CD4+, CD8+, or CD8+CD57+ T cells (not recorded which) from PBMCs. V and J are TRBV2 and TRBJ1-1; the DNA was not used to check the table's D call, TRBD1. This CDR3 reads CASGDGGTDTQYFDPFF.